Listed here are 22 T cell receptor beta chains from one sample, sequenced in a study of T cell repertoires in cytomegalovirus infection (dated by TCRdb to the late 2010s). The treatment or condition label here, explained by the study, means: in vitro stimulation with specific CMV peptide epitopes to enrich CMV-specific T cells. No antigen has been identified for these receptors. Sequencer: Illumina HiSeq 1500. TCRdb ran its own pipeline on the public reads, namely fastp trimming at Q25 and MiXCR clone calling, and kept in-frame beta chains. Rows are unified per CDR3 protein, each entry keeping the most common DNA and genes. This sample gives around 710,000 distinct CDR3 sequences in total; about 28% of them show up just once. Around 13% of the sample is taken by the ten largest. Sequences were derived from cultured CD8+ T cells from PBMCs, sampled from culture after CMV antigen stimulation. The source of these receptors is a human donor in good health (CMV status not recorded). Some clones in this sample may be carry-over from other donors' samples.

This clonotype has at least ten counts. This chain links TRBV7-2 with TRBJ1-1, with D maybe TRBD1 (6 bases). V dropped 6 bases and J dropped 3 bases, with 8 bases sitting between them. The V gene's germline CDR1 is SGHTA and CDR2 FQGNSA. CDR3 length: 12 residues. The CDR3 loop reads CASSWTDTEAFF. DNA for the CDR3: TGTGCCAGCAGTTGGACAGACACTGAAGCTTTCTTT.

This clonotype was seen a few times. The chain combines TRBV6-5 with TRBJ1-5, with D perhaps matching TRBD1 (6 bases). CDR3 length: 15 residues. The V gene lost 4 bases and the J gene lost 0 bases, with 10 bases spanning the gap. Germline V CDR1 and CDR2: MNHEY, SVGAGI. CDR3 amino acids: CASSWTAYSNQPQHF. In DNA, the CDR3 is TGTGCCAGCAGTTGGACAGCCTATAGCAATCAGCCCCAGCATTTT.

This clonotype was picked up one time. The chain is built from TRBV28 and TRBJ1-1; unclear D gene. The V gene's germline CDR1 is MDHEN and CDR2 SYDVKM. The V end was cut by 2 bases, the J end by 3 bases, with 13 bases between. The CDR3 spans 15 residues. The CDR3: CASSLPGVPHTEAFF. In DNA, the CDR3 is TGTGCCAGCAGTTTACCCGGGGTTCCGCACACTGAAGCTTTCTTT.

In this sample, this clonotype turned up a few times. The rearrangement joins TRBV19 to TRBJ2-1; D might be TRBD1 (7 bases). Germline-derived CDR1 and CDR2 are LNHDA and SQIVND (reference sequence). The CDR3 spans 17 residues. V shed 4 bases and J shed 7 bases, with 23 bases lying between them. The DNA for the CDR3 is TGTGCCAGTAGTAACCCAAGTCAGGGGGGATTCGGAAATGAGCAGTTCTTC. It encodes CASSNPSQGGFGNEQFF.

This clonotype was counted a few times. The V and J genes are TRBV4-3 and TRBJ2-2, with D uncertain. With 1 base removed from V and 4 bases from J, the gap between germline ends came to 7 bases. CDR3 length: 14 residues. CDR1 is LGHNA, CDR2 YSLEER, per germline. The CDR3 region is CASSQGVPTGELFF. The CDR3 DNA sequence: TGCGCCAGCAGCCAAGGGGTACCCACCGGGGAGCTGTTTTTT.

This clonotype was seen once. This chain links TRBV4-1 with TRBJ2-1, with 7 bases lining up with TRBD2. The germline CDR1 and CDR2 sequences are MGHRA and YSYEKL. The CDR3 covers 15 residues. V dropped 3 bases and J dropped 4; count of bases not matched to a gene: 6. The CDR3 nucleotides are TGCGCCAGCAGCCAGGGGGAGGGAGCATACAATGAGCAGTTCTTC. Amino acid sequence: CASSQGEGAYNEQFF.

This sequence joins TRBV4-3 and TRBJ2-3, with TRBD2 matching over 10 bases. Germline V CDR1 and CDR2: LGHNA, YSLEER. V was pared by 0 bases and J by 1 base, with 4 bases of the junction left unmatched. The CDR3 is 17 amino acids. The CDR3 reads CASSQEVAGGRTDTQYF. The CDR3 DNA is TGCGCCAGCAGCCAAGAAGTAGCGGGGGGCCGCACAGATACGCAGTATTTT.

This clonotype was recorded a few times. The CDR3, as DNA: TGCGCCAGCAGCCAAGATGGGGGACTAACGACGCAGTATTTT. This gives the protein CASSQDGGLTTQYF. The gene calls are TRBV4-1 and TRBJ2-3, with 7 bases that match TRBD2. The V gene end was trimmed by 0 bases and the J gene end by 9 bases; junction bases not matched to a gene: 6. The CDR3 totals 14 residues. The germline V gene encodes CDR1 MGHRA and CDR2 YSYEKL.

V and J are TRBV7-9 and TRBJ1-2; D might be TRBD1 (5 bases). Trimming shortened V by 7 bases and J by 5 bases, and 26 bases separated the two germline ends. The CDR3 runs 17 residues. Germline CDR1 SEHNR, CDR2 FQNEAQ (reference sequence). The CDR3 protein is CASTLTRDSALVYGYTF. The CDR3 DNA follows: TGTGCCAGCACCCTAACGAGGGACTCCGCCTTGGTTTATGGCTACACCTTC.

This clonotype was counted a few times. CDR3: CSVEETGGLAFF. Written as DNA, the CDR3 is TGCAGCGTTGAAGAGACAGGGGGGTTAGCTTTCTTT. The V call is TRBV29-1, the J call TRBJ1-1; 9 nucleotides match TRBD1. Germline-derived CDR1 and CDR2 are SQVTM and ANQGSEA. The ends lost 0 bases at V and 10 bases at J; junction bases unmatched: 3. The CDR3 spans 12 residues. The whole variable domain, remainder taken from reference TRBV29-1 and TRBJ1-1, is SAVISQKPSRDICQRGTSLTIQCQVDSQVTMMFWYRQQPGQSLTLIATANQGSEATYESGFVIDKFPISRPNLTFSTLTVSNMSPEDSSIYLCSVEETGGLAFFGQGTRLTVV.

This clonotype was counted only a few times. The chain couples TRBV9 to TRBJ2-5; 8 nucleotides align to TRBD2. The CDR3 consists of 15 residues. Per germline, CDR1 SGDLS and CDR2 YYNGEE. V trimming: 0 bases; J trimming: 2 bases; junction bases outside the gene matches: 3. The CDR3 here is CASSVGGLVQETQYF. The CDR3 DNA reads TGTGCCAGCAGCGTAGGGGGACTAGTACAAGAGACCCAGTACTTC. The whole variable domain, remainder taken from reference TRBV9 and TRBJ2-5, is DSGVTQTPKHLITATGQRVTLRCSPRSGDLSVYWYQQSLDQGLQFLIQYYNGEERAKGNILERFSAQQFPDLHSELNLSSLELGDSALYFCASSVGGLVQETQYFGPGTRLLVL.

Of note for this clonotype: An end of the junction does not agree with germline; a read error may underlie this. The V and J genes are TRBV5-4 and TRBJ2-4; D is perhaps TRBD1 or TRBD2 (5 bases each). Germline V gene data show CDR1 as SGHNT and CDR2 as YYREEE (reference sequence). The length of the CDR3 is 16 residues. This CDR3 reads CASRDPSKGSKNIQYF. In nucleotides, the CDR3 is TGTGCCAGCAGGGATCCTTCGAAGGGGAGCAAAAACATTCAGTATTTC.

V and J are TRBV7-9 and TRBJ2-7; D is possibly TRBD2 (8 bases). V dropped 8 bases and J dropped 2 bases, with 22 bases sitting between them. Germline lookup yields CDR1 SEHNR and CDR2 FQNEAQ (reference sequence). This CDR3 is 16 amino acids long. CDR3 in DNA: TGTGCCAGCTTAGGGGGCGGGGGGCCCATCCCCTACGAGCAGTACTTC. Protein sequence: CASLGGGGPIPYEQYF.

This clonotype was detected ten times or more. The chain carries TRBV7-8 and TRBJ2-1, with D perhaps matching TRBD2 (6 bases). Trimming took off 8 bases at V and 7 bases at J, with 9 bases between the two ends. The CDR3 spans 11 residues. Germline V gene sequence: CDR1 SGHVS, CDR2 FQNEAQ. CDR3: CASLGRNEQFF. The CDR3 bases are TGTGCCAGCCTGGGGAGGAATGAGCAGTTCTTC.

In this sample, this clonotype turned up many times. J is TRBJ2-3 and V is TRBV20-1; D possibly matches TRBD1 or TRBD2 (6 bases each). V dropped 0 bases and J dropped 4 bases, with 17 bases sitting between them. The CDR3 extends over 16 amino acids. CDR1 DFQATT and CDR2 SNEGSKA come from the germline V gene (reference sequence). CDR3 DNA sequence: TGCAGTGCTAGAGATAGGGGGGAGACTTTCGCAGATACGCAGTATTTT. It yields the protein CSARDRGETFADTQYF.

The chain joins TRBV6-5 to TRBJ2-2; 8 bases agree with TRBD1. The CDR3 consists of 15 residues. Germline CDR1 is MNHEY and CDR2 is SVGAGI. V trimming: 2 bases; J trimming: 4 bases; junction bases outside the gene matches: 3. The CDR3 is CASSYLDRGTGELFF. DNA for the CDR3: TGTGCCAGCAGTTACCTCGACAGGGGCACCGGGGAGCTGTTTTTT.

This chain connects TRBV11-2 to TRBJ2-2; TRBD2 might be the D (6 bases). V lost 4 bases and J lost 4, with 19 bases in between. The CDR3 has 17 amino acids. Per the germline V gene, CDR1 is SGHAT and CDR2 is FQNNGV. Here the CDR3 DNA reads TGTGCCAGCAGCTCGCCCCCGTCCATCGGGGGCACCGGGGAGCTGTTTTTT. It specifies CASSSPPSIGGTGELFF.

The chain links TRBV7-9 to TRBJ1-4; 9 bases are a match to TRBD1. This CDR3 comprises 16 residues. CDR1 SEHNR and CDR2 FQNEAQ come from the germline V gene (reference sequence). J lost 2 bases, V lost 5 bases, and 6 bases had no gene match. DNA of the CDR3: TGTGCCAGCAGCCCCCGGACAGGGGTGACTAATGAAAAACTGTTTTTT. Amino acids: CASSPRTGVTNEKLFF.

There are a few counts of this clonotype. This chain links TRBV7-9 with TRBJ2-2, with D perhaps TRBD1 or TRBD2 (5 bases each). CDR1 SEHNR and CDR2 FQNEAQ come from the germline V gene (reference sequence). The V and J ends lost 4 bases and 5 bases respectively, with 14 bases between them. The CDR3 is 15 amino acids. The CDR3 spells CASSWDEGRTGELFF. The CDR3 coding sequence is TGTGCCAGCAGCTGGGACGAGGGCCGGACCGGGGAGCTGTTTTTT.

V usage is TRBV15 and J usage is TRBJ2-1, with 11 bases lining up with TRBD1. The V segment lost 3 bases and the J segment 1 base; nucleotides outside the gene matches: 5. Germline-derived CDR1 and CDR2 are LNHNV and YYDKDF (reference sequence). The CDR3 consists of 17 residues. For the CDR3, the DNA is TGTGCCACCAGCAGGGACAGGGGGCTAAAATCCTACAATGAGCAGTTCTTC. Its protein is CATSRDRGLKSYNEQFF. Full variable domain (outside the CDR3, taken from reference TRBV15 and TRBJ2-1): DAMVIQNPRYQVTQFGKPVTLSCSQTLNHNVMYWYQQKSSQAPKLLFHYYDKDFNNEADTPDNFQSRRPNTSFCFLDIRSPGLGDTAMYLCATSRDRGLKSYNEQFFGPGTRLTVL.

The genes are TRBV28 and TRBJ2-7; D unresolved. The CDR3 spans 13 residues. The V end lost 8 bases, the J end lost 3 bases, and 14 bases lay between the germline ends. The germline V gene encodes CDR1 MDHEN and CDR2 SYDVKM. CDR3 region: CASGYNGDYEQYV. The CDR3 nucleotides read TGTGCCAGCGGGTATAATGGGGACTACGAGCAGTACGTC.

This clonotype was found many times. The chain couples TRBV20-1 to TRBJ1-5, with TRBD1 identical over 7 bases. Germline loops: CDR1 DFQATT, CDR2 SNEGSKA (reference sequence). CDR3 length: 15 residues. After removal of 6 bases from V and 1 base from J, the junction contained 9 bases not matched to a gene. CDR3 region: CSATLTGLSNQPQHF. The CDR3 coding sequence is TGCAGTGCCACTCTGACAGGGCTAAGCAATCAGCCCCAGCATTTT.